This entry lists 24 T cell receptor beta chains sequenced from one sample in a study of blood T cell repertoires in COVID-19. Using immunoSEQ multiplex PCR, the repertoire was profiled, and TCRdb retains in-frame clones only, with some absent. The sample carries 51,000 or so clones, roughly 89% recorded once. Input material: peripheral blood. Receptors originate from a man older than 75 with acute or convalescent COVID-19.

V is TRBV9 and J is TRBJ2-3; TRBD2 aligns across 11 bases. Germline lookup yields CDR1 SGDLS and CDR2 YYNGEE. J was trimmed by 6 bases and V by 3 bases; bases with no gene match: 9. The CDR3 consists of 16 residues. DNA of the CDR3: TGTGCCAGCAGCGCGGGACTAGCGGCGATTAAGGATACGCAGTATTTT. It translates to CASSAGLAAIKDTQYF.

The chain employs TRBV12-3 or TRBV12-4 and TRBJ1-5; D gene ambiguous. The CDR3 spans 13 residues. V lost 3 bases and J 6 bases, leaving 9 bases between the germline ends. The CDR3 reads CASSLGRAQPQHF. CDR3 in DNA: TGTGCCAGCAGTTTGGGGAGGGCTCAGCCCCAGCATTTT.

The V gene is TRBV24-1, the J gene TRBJ2-3, with D maybe TRBD2 (6 bases). Trimming removed 3 bases at V and 0 bases at J, with 15 bases between. The CDR3 is made up of 17 amino acids. In germline, CDR1 is KGHDR, CDR2 SFDVKD. CDR3 DNA sequence: TGTGCCACCAGTGATCCTACCGCGCGGGGAAGCACAGATACGCAGTATTTT. Translated, it gives CATSDPTARGSTDTQYF.

The chain recombines TRBV5-1 with TRBJ2-5; TRBD1 matches at 7 bases. J gave up 4 bases and V 0 bases, and 6 bases lay outside the gene matches. Germline CDR1 reads SGHRS; CDR2 reads YFSETQ. The CDR3 covers 15 residues. CDR3 coding DNA: TGCGCCAGCAGCTTGGCCCCGGCAGGGGGAGAGACCCAGTACTTC. Its protein product is CASSLAPAGGETQYF.

This chain joins TRBV9 and TRBJ2-2; 7 nucleotides agree with TRBD1. Germline CDR1 is SGDLS and CDR2 is YYNGEE. The CDR3 is 16 amino acids. V trimming: 4 bases; J trimming: 0 bases; junction bases outside the gene matches: 6. The CDR3 DNA reads TGTGCCAGCAGCATGGGACAGCTGGCGAACACCGGGGAGCTGTTTTTT. The encoded protein is CASSMGQLANTGELFF.

The chain combines TRBV3-1 (or the pseudogene TRBV3-2) with TRBJ2-3; TRBD1 matches 9 bases. This CDR3 contains 14 residues. The germline V gene has CDR1 LGHDT and CDR2 YNNKEL (reference sequence). V dropped 5 bases and J dropped 4; count of bases not matched to a gene: 4. The CDR3 sequence: CASSTDRGADTQYF. The CDR3 DNA reads TGTGCCAGCAGCACGGACAGGGGAGCAGATACGCAGTATTTT.

The chain recombines TRBV30 with TRBJ1-6; D gene uncertain. The germline V gene encodes CDR1 GTSNPN and CDR2 SVGIG (reference sequence). V was pared by 7 bases and J by 0 bases, with 10 bases between. CDR3 length: 14 amino acids. The CDR3 nucleotides are TGTGCCTCTCGCGCGAGCTCCTATAATTCACCCCTCCACTTT. The encoded protein is CASRASSYNSPLHF.

The chain has TRBV5-6 and TRBJ2-7, with 10 bases that match TRBD1. CDR3 length: 15 amino acids. The germline V gene has CDR1 SGHDT and CDR2 YYEEEE. After removal of 4 bases from V and 3 bases from J, the junction contained 7 bases not matched to a gene. The CDR3 DNA reads TGTGCCAGCAGCCCCATGACAGGGGGCCGCTACGAGCAGTACTTC. Residues: CASSPMTGGRYEQYF.

This rearrangement joins TRBV19 to TRBJ1-4; 8 bases align to TRBD1. The CDR3 sequence is 14 residues long. The V gene end was trimmed by 3 bases and the J gene end by 5 bases; junction bases not matched to a gene: 2. In germline, CDR1 is LNHDA, CDR2 SQIVND (reference sequence). The CDR3 protein is CASSMRTGNEKLFF. The CDR3 region has the DNA TGTGCCAGTAGTATGCGGACAGGGAATGAAAAACTGTTTTTT.

CDR3 region: CASSLTGGTEAFF. The CDR3 coding sequence is TGTGCCAGCAGCCTTACAGGGGGCACTGAAGCTTTCTTT. The chain carries TRBV5-4 and TRBJ1-1, with 8 nucleotides matching TRBD1. Trimming at V came to 4 bases and at J to 4 bases, leaving 3 bases not matched to a gene. CDR3 length: 13 amino acids. Germline V CDR1 and CDR2: SGHNT, YYREEE (reference sequence).

This clone was counted a few times. This chain connects TRBV5-1 to TRBJ1-4, with D possibly being TRBD1 (5 bases). Germline CDR1 is SGHRS and CDR2 is YFSETQ. The V gene lost 2 bases and the J gene lost 8 bases, with 13 bases spanning the gap. The CDR3 covers 14 residues. CDR3 sequence reads: CASSFGRGEEKLFF. CDR3 sequence (DNA): TGCGCCAGCAGCTTTGGAAGGGGTGAGGAAAAACTGTTTTTT. Supplemented by reference TRBV5-1 and TRBJ1-4, the full variable domain reads KAGVTQTPRYLIKTRGQQVTLSCSPISGHRSVSWYQQTPGQGLQFLFEYFSETQRNKGNFPGRFSGRQFSNSRSEMNVSTLELGDSALYLCASSFGRGEEKLFFGSGTQLSVL.

This chain links TRBV5-6 with TRBJ2-2; possible D gene TRBD2, 5 bases. Trimming cost V 3 bases and J 2 bases, with 11 bases left between them. The CDR3 has 15 residues. From germline, CDR1 is SGHDT and CDR2 YYEEEE. The CDR3 protein is CASSSPGRNTGELFF. CDR3 bases: TGTGCCAGCAGCTCACCGGGAAGAAACACCGGGGAGCTGTTTTTT.

The genes are TRBV4-1 and TRBJ1-5; D is possibly TRBD1 (5 bases). This CDR3 has 18 residues. Trimming stripped 0 bases from V and 0 bases from J, with 15 bases between. In germline, CDR1 is MGHRA, CDR2 YSYEKL. The CDR3: CASSQDMRQRYSNQPQHF. The DNA of the CDR3 is TGCGCCAGCAGCCAAGATATGAGACAGCGATATAGCAATCAGCCCCAGCATTTT.

The chain links TRBV6-5 to TRBJ2-7; D gene unclear. Germline V gene data show CDR1 as MNHEY and CDR2 as SVGAGI. This CDR3 spans 14 amino acids. V lost 0 bases to trimming and J lost 2 bases, with 8 bases between them. CDR3 sequence: CASSYSAGPYEQYF. The CDR3 DNA follows: TGTGCCAGCAGTTACTCGGCAGGCCCCTACGAGCAGTACTTC.

The chain carries TRBV2 and TRBJ1-2; 7 bases are a match to TRBD1. The CDR3 sequence is 13 residues long. J was trimmed by 4 bases and V by 6 bases; bases with no gene match: 5. Per the germline V gene, CDR1 is SNHLY and CDR2 is FYNNEI. CDR3 in DNA: TGTGCCAGCAGCCGGGACAGCTCCTATGGCTACACCTTC. Residues: CASSRDSSYGYTF.

The chain is built from TRBV27 and TRBJ2-1, with unresolved D. V shed 5 bases and J shed 4 bases, with 21 bases lying between them. CDR1 and CDR2 from the germline V gene are MNHEY and SMNVEV (reference sequence). CDR3 size: 17 residues. CDR3 residues: CASSPPRGVLGYNEQFF. The CDR3, as DNA: TGTGCCAGCAGTCCCCCGCGCGGCGTATTGGGTTACAATGAGCAGTTCTTC.

This chain joins TRBV3-1 (or the pseudogene TRBV3-2) and TRBJ2-1, with 16 bases matching TRBD2. The J segment lost 0 bases and the V segment lost 4 bases, leaving 6 bases of the junction unmatched. This CDR3 region has 19 residues. The germline V gene encodes CDR1 LGHDT and CDR2 YNNKEL (reference sequence). CDR3 nucleotide sequence: TGTGCCAGCAGCCCGGGACTAGCGGGGGGGCAAGGCTCCTACAATGAGCAGTTCTTC. It encodes CASSPGLAGGQGSYNEQFF.

This rearrangement joins TRBV5-1 to TRBJ2-7; possibly TRBD1 for D (5 bases). Trimming stripped 0 bases from V and 5 bases from J, with 15 bases between. This CDR3 region has 15 residues. Germline values: CDR1 SGHRS, CDR2 YFSETQ. CDR3 DNA sequence: TGCGCCAGCAGCTTGGCCGGCGTCCAGGGCCACGAGCAGTACTTC. Translating it yields CASSLAGVQGHEQYF. Full variable domain (outside the CDR3, taken from reference TRBV5-1 and TRBJ2-7): KAGVTQTPRYLIKTRGQQVTLSCSPISGHRSVSWYQQTPGQGLQFLFEYFSETQRNKGNFPGRFSGRQFSNSRSEMNVSTLELGDSALYLCASSLAGVQGHEQYFGPGTRLTVT.

This chain joins TRBV5-1 and TRBJ2-7; D is perhaps TRBD1 (5 bases). Trimming pared 0 bases from V and 2 bases from J, leaving 9 bases between. The germline V gene encodes CDR1 SGHRS and CDR2 YFSETQ. The length of the CDR3 is 14 residues. DNA for the CDR3: TGCGCCAGCAGCTTGGTTGACAGAACCTACGAGCAGTACTTC. Translated: CASSLVDRTYEQYF. Filled out from reference TRBV5-1 and TRBJ2-7, the complete variable domain reads KAGVTQTPRYLIKTRGQQVTLSCSPISGHRSVSWYQQTPGQGLQFLFEYFSETQRNKGNFPGRFSGRQFSNSRSEMNVSTLELGDSALYLCASSLVDRTYEQYFGPGTRLTVT.

This clone was recorded only once. The rearrangement links TRBV5-1 to TRBJ2-2, with D unclear. V lost 5 bases, J lost 6 bases, and 14 bases lay in between. The CDR3 spans 14 residues. In germline, CDR1 is SGHRS, CDR2 YFSETQ. CDR3 nucleotides: TGCGCCAGCAGGTTAGACTCCTCGGCCGGGGAGCTGTTTTTT. Its translation: CASRLDSSAGELFF. Full variable domain (remainder filled in from reference TRBV5-1 and TRBJ2-2): KAGVTQTPRYLIKTRGQQVTLSCSPISGHRSVSWYQQTPGQGLQFLFEYFSETQRNKGNFPGRFSGRQFSNSRSEMNVSTLELGDSALYLCASRLDSSAGELFFGEGSRLTVL.

This clone came up once. This chain uses TRBV4-1 with TRBJ2-7, with 7 positions matching TRBD1. Germline CDR1 and CDR2: MGHRA and YSYEKL. This CDR3 is 14 amino acids long. Losses at the gene ends were 4 bases for V and 4 bases for J; bases not matched to a gene: 7. The DNA of the CDR3 is TGCGCCAGCAGCCCCCGGGACAGCCAATACGAGCAGTACTTC. This encodes CASSPRDSQYEQYF.

The J gene is TRBJ1-1, the V gene TRBV2, with D hard to call. Trimming pared 5 bases from V and 6 bases from J, leaving 7 bases between. CDR1 is SNHLY, CDR2 FYNNEI, per germline. The CDR3 is made up of 11 amino acids. The CDR3 DNA is TGTGCCAGCAGTTTAATATCTGAAGCTTTCTTT. Translated, it gives CASSLISEAFF.

V gene TRBV2 combines with J gene TRBJ2-2; no clear D. V lost 4 bases to trimming and J lost 6 bases, with 12 bases between them. CDR1 SNHLY and CDR2 FYNNEI come from the germline V gene. CDR3 length equals 14 residues. The CDR3 reads CASSVGRQPGELFF. CDR3 DNA sequence: TGTGCCAGCAGTGTCGGCAGGCAGCCCGGGGAGCTGTTTTTT.

The chain has TRBV5-1 and TRBJ1-3; possibly TRBD1 for D (5 bases). Germline V gives CDR1 SGHRS, CDR2 YFSETQ. The CDR3 loop spans 15 amino acids. V was cut by 4 bases and J by 2 bases, with 13 bases left in between. The DNA of the CDR3 is TGCGCCAGCAGCCTAACGGACAACACTGGAAACACCATATATTTT. The encoded protein is CASSLTDNTGNTIYF.